The subject of this entry is one T cell receptor (beta chain). These data come from a study of blood T cell repertoires in COVID-19. Produced via immunoSEQ multiplex PCR; TCRdb's table is partial and in-frame only. Seen here are about 260,000 clones, 80% to 85% observed once, and the top ten hold 4.2%. V gave up 1 base and J gave up 0 bases; unmatched junction bases: 3. This CDR3 contains 16 residues. Germline V gene data show CDR1 as MGHRA and CDR2 as YSYEKL. The chain uses TRBV4-1 and TRBJ2-7; 10 positions match TRBD2. The specimen was peripheral blood. This TCR was recovered from a man between 60 and 70 years old with acute or convalescent COVID-19. In DNA, the CDR3 is TGCGCCAGCAGCCAAGCTAGCGGGGGTTTCTCCTACGAGCAGTACTTC. Its protein is CASSQASGGFSYEQYF.